Included here is one T cell receptor beta chain sequence, with context. Its antigen is not identified. This specimen comes from a study of T cells expressing NK-cell markers. Background on the study: According to the study, TCR beta repertoires originated from sorted CD3+CD56+NKG2C+, CD3+CD56+NKG2C- and CD3+CD56-NKG2C+ T cells. HCMV serostatus: seven of eight sequenced donors positive, one negative.

Study observations and caveats: Of the CD8+ T cell pool in about six donors, roughly 1.0-8% was accounted for by dominant NKG2C+ clonotypes.

CDR3 length: 12 amino acids. TCRdb re-analyzed the 5' RACE reads; it lists each CDR3 protein once, without DNA. The table lists around 550,000 distinct CDR3 sequences. The J gene is TRBJ1-2, the V gene TRBV12-3 or TRBV12-4; TCRdb outputs TRBD1, but without DNA this stays unchecked. The sequence derives from a man between 18 and 35 years old in good health. The specimen sequenced was blood T cells: a sorted CD56 or NKG2C T cell subset, CD4+ or CD8+ T cells, or bulk PBMC T cells (not recorded which). The CDR3 spells CASSSGGRGYTF.